What follows describes a single T cell receptor (beta chain). Its antigen is undetermined. Additional DNA sequences in this sample encode the identical CDR3. This sample was taken from a study of cytomegalovirus exposure and HLA in healthy donors. Findings and limits, study-wide: The authors later linked a missense DCLRE1C variant to TCR beta V- and J-gene trimming.

The PCR was carried out with 60 Vbeta primers and 13 Jbeta primers. Source study methods: In a later analysis, of 84 million or so unique beta chains, 9 million to 11 million appeared in at least two donors. Method: immunoSEQ multiplex PCR; TCRdb's copy keeps in-frame clones and lacks some. V, J and clone size were drawn from that table, and D and trimming were deduced from the DNA. The profile shows 200,000 to 250,000 clones, roughly 91% of them singletons. Germline loops: CDR1 SGHNT, CDR2 YYREEE (reference sequence). V lost 3 bases and J 2 bases, leaving 8 bases between the germline ends. This CDR3 has 13 amino acids.

Sequencing used PBMCs. This sequence originates from a woman between 18 and 29 years old in good health and CMV-seronegative. This sequence joins TRBV5-4 and TRBJ2-5, with D tentatively TRBD1 (6 bases). CDR3 DNA: TGTGCCAGCAGCTCACAGGGTCAAGAGACCCAGTACTTC. Translated: CASSSQGQETQYF. Supplemented by reference TRBV5-4 and TRBJ2-5, the full variable domain reads ETGVTQSPTHLIKTRGQQVTLRCSSQSGHNTVSWYQQALGQGPQFIFQYYREEENGRGNFPPRFSGLQFPNYSSELNVNALELDDSALYLCASSSQGQETQYFGPGTRLLVL.